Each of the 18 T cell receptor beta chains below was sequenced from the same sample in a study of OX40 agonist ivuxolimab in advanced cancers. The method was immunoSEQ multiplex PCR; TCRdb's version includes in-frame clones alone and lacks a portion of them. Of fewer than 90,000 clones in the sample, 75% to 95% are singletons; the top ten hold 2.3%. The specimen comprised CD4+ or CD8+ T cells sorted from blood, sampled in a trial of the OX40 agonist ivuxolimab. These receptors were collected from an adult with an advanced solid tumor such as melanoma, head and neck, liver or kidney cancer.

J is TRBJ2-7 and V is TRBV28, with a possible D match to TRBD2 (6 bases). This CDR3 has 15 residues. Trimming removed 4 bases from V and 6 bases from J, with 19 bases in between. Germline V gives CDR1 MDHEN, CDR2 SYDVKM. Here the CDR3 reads CASSSTRPGDSEQYF. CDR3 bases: TGTGCCAGCAGTTCAACTCGTCCGGGAGACAGCGAGCAGTACTTC.

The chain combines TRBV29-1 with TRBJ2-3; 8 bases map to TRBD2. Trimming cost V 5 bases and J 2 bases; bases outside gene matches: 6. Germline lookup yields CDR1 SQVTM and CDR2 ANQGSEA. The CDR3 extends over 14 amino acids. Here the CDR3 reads CSVFRAGATDTQYF. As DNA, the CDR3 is TGCAGCGTTTTCCGAGCGGGAGCCACAGATACGCAGTATTTT.

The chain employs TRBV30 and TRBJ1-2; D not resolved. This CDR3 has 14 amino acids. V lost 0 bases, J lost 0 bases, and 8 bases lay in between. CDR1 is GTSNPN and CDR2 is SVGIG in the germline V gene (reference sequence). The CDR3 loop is CAWSVGPANYGYTF. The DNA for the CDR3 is TGTGCCTGGAGTGTAGGGCCAGCTAACTATGGCTACACCTTC.

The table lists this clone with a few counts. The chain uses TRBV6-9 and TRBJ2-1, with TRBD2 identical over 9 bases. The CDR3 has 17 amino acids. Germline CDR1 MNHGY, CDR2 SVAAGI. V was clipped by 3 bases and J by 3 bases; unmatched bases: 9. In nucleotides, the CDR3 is TGTGCCAGCAGTTACCCCACCCTAGCGGGGCTCTACAATGAGCAGTTCTTC. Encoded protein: CASSYPTLAGLYNEQFF.

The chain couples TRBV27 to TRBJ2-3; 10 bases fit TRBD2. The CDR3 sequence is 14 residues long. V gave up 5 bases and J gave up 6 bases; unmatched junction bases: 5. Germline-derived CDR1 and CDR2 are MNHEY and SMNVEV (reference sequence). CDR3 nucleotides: TGTGCCAGCAGTATTAGCGGGAGGTGGGATACGCAGTATTTT. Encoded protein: CASSISGRWDTQYF.

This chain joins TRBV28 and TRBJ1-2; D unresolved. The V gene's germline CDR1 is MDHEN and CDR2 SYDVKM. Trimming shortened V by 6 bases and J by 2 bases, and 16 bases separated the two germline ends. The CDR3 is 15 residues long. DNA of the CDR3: TGTGCCAGCAGCGTAACGTACAGAACAAACTATGGCTACACCTTC. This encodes CASSVTYRTNYGYTF.

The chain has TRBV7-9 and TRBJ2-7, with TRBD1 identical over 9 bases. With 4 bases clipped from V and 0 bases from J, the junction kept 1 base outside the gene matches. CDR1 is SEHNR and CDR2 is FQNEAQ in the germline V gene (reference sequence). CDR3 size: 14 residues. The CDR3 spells CASSSTGGSYEQYF. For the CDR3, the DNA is TGTGCCAGCAGCTCGACAGGGGGCTCCTACGAGCAGTACTTC.

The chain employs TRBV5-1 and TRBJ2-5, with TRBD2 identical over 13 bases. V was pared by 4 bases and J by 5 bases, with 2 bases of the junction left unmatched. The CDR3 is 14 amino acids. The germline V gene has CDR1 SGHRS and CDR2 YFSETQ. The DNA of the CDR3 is TGCGCCAGCAGCATGACTAGCGGGAGGGAGACCCAGTACTTC. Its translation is CASSMTSGRETQYF.

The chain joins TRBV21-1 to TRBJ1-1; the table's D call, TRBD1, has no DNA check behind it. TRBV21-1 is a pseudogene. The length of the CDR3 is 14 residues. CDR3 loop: CADNDQNKDTEAFF. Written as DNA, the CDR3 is TGTGCAGACAACGATCAGAATAAGGACACTGAAGCTTTCTTT.

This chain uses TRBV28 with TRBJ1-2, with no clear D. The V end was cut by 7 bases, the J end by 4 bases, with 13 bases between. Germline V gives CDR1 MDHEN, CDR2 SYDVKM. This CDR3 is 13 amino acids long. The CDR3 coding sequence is TGTGCCAGCACCGTCCGGGGTGGCTATGGCTACACCTTC. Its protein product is CASTVRGGYGYTF.

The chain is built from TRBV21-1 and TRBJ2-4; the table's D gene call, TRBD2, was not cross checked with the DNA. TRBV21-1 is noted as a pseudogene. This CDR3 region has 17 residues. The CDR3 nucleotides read TGTGCCAGCAGCAAAGGGGGGACTAGTACAGACAAAAACATTCAGTACTTC. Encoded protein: CASSKGGTSTDKNIQYF.

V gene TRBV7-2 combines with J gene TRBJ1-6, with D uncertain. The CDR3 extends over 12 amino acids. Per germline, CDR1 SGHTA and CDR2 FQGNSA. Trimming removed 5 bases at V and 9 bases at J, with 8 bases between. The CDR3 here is CASSAYGSPLHF. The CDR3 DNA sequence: TGTGCCAGCAGCGCCTACGGTTCACCCCTCCACTTT. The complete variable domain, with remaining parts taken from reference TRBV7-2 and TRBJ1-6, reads GAGVSQSPSNKVTEKGKDVELRCDPISGHTALYWYRQSLGQGLEFLIYFQGNSAPDKSGLPSDRFSAERTGGSVSTLTIQRTQQEDSAVYLCASSAYGSPLHFGNGTRLTVT.

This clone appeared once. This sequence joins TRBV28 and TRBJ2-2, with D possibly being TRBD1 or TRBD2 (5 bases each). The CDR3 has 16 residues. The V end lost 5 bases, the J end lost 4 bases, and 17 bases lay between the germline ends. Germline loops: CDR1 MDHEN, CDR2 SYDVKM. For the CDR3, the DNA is TGTGCCAGCAGTCCGACCGGGACCGCGGGCACCGGGGAGCTGTTTTTT. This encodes CASSPTGTAGTGELFF.

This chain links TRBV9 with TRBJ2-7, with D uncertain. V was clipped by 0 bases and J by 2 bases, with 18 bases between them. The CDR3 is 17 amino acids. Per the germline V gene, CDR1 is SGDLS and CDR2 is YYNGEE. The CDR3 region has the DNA TGTGCCAGCAGCGTAGGGCCCCTAGATGTTGGGACCTACGAGCAGTACTTC. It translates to CASSVGPLDVGTYEQYF.

The CDR3 sequence: CASNPTPGANSPLHF. CDR3 DNA sequence: TGCGCCAGCAACCCGACTCCCGGGGCAAATTCACCCCTCCACTTT. The chain carries TRBV5-1 and TRBJ1-6, with a weak D call TRBD1 (5 bases). Germline V gene sequence: CDR1 SGHRS, CDR2 YFSETQ. V was trimmed by 6 bases and J by 7 bases, leaving 17 bases between them. This CDR3 is built from 15 residues.

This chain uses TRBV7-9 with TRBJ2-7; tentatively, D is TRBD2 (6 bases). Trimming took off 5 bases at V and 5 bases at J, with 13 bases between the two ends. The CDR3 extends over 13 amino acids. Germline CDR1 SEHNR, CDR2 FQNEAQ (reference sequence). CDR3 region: CASSRMGLHEQYF. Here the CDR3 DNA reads TGTGCCAGCAGCCGTATGGGACTTCACGAGCAGTACTTC.

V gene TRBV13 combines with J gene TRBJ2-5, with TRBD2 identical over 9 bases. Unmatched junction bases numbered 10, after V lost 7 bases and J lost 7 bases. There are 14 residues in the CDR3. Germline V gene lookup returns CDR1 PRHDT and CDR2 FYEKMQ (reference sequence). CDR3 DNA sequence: TGTGCCAGCAAGCGGCGGGAGGGCGTCGGGACCCAGTACTTC. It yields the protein CASKRREGVGTQYF.

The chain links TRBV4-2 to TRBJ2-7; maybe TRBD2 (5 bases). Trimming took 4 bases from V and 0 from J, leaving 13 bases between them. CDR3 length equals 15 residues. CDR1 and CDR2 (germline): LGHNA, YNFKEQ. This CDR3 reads CASSLRDSSSYEQYF. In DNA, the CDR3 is TGTGCCAGCAGCCTCCGGGATTCCAGCTCCTACGAGCAGTACTTC.